These 20 T cell receptor beta chains were sequenced from one sample in a study of blood T cell repertoires in COVID-19. The table came from immunoSEQ multiplex PCR; TCRdb's copy has only in-frame clones and leaves some out. The sample lists about 210,000 clones, almost 85% occurring once. The sequencing sample was made of peripheral blood. The receptors derive from a woman aged 40 to 55 with acute or convalescent COVID-19.

V gene TRBV3-1 (or the pseudogene TRBV3-2) combines with J gene TRBJ2-2; 13 bases are a match to TRBD2. This CDR3 region has 18 residues. The V gene end was trimmed by 1 base and the J gene end by 4 bases; junction bases not matched to a gene: 6. The germline V gene encodes CDR1 LGHDT and CDR2 YNNKEL (reference sequence). Written as DNA, the CDR3 is TGTGCCAGCAGCCAAGTACCGACTAGCGGGGGGTTCACCGGGGAGCTGTTTTTT. It encodes CASSQVPTSGGFTGELFF.

The chain carries TRBV5-5 and TRBJ2-5; 8 bases are a match to TRBD2. CDR3 length: 15 residues. V trimming: 4 bases; J trimming: 4 bases; junction bases outside the gene matches: 9. Germline CDR1 and CDR2: SGHKS and YYEKEE (reference sequence). The CDR3, as DNA: TGTGCCAGCAGCAAGGGACTAGTTGGGGTAGAGACCCAGTACTTC. Protein: CASSKGLVGVETQYF. Full variable domain (missing parts from reference TRBV5-5 and TRBJ2-5): DAGVTQSPTHLIKTRGQQVTLRCSPISGHKSVSWYQQVLGQGPQFIFQYYEKEERGRGNFPDRFSARQFPNYSSELNVNALLLGDSALYLCASSKGLVGVETQYFGPGTRLLVL.

The V gene is TRBV19, the J gene TRBJ1-6; 9 nucleotides line up with TRBD1. The CDR3 is made up of 14 amino acids. Germline V gene sequence: CDR1 LNHDA, CDR2 SQIVND (reference sequence). V shed 4 bases and J 10 bases; nucleotides not matched to a gene: 5. CDR3 sequence: CASSRTGVKSPLHF. CDR3 coding DNA: TGTGCCAGTAGTAGGACAGGGGTAAAGTCACCCCTCCACTTT.

Only one count was recorded for this clone. The chain links TRBV30 to TRBJ2-3; maybe TRBD2 (5 bases). CDR3 length: 13 amino acids. Germline V gene sequence: CDR1 GTSNPN, CDR2 SVGIG (reference sequence). With 0 bases removed from V and 8 bases from J, the gap between germline ends came to 12 bases. The CDR3 region is CAWSVGLQPTQYF. Written as DNA, the CDR3 is TGTGCCTGGAGTGTCGGACTCCAACCTACGCAGTATTTT.

This clone came up a few times. The gene calls are TRBV7-2 and TRBJ1-4; 7 positions match TRBD1. With 2 bases clipped from V and 8 bases from J, the junction kept 14 bases outside the gene matches. This CDR3 has 17 residues. Germline CDR1 is SGHTA and CDR2 is FQGNSA. The CDR3 protein is CASSLTDRLLKQEKLFF. CDR3 DNA: TGTGCCAGCAGCTTAACGGACAGGTTATTAAAACAGGAAAAACTGTTTTTT.

The chain is built from TRBV3-1 (or the pseudogene TRBV3-2) and TRBJ1-5; possible D gene TRBD1, 5 bases. V was trimmed by 1 base and J by 6 bases, leaving 13 bases between them. Germline loops: CDR1 LGHDT, CDR2 YNNKEL (reference sequence). The CDR3 is made up of 15 amino acids. The CDR3 here is CASSQGGAGGQPQHF. In DNA, the CDR3 is TGTGCCAGCAGCCAAGGAGGGGCGGGAGGTCAGCCCCAGCATTTT.

The chain carries TRBV3-1 (or the pseudogene TRBV3-2) and TRBJ1-2; D is uncertain. Germline CDR1 is LGHDT and CDR2 is YNNKEL (reference sequence). CDR3 length equals 14 residues. Trimming removed 2 bases from V and 4 bases from J, with 11 bases in between. CDR3 loop: CASSQLGEGYGYTF. The CDR3 bases are TGTGCCAGCAGCCAACTGGGCGAGGGCTATGGCTACACCTTC.

V and J are TRBV6-1 and TRBJ2-2; 7 bases fit TRBD1. The CDR3 covers 17 residues. CDR1 is MNHNS, CDR2 SASEGT, per germline. With 0 bases clipped from V and 7 bases from J, the junction kept 11 bases outside the gene matches. The CDR3 spells CASSEAWQGVLSGELFF. The CDR3 DNA sequence: TGTGCCAGCAGTGAAGCGTGGCAGGGGGTTTTGAGCGGGGAGCTGTTTTTT.

This clone was detected a few times. The chain combines TRBV10-3 with TRBJ2-7; TRBD1 is a possible D gene (6 bases). In germline, CDR1 is ENHRY, CDR2 SYGVKD. The CDR3 extends over 14 amino acids. Trimming took 5 bases from V and 7 from J, leaving 18 bases between them. The CDR3: CAISKHTGSGEQYF. The DNA for the CDR3 is TGTGCCATCAGTAAGCATACAGGGTCAGGGGAGCAGTACTTC.

The V and J genes are TRBV6-2 or TRBV6-3 and TRBJ2-5; 10 bases agree with TRBD2. Germline loops: CDR1 MNHEY, CDR2 SVGEGT. The CDR3 totals 14 residues. Trimming removed 4 bases from V and 7 bases from J; junction bases left unmatched: 6. Here the CDR3 DNA reads TGTGCCAGCAGTTCTAGCGGGAGTTTGGGGACCCAGTACTTC. Protein product: CASSSSGSLGTQYF.

This chain connects TRBV27 to TRBJ1-5; D is possibly TRBD1 (6 bases). V lost 5 bases to trimming and J lost 4 bases, with 15 bases between them. Germline-derived CDR1 and CDR2 are MNHEY and SMNVEV (reference sequence). The CDR3 has 15 amino acids. CDR3 residues: CASSVRGGGNQPQHF. The CDR3 DNA is TGTGCCAGCAGTGTTCGGGGGGGCGGTAATCAGCCCCAGCATTTT.

V usage is TRBV18 and J usage is TRBJ2-7, with a possible D match to TRBD2 (6 bases). CDR3 size: 12 residues. The V end was cut by 0 bases, the J end by 11 bases, with 11 bases between. Germline CDR1 KGHSH, CDR2 LQKENI. CDR3: CASSPPHGGEYF. CDR3 bases: TGTGCCAGCTCACCACCACACGGAGGGGAGTACTTC.

V and J are TRBV12-3 or TRBV12-4 and TRBJ2-1, with a tentative D call TRBD2 (5 bases). CDR3 length equals 13 residues. With 6 bases removed from V and 7 bases from J, the gap between germline ends came to 13 bases. This chain's CDR3 is CASSGETRNEQFF. In nucleotides, the CDR3 is TGTGCCAGCAGCGGGGAGACAAGGAATGAGCAGTTCTTC.

The V and J genes are TRBV7-8 and TRBJ2-2, with 11 bases matching TRBD2. This CDR3 is built from 15 residues. The germline V gene encodes CDR1 SGHVS and CDR2 FQNEAQ. The V and J ends lost 5 bases and 5 bases, in that order; junction bases with no gene match: 4. For the CDR3, the DNA is TGTGCCAGCAGCCCTAGCGGGAGGCGGACCGGGGAGCTGTTTTTT. Protein product: CASSPSGRRTGELFF.

This sequence joins TRBV10-3 and TRBJ2-7, with D maybe TRBD2 (5 bases). CDR1 ENHRY and CDR2 SYGVKD come from the germline V gene. The CDR3 runs to 11 residues. Trimming removed 11 bases at V and 4 bases at J, with 12 bases between. The CDR3 DNA follows: TGTGCCGTCATGACGGGATACGAGCAGTACTTC. This gives the protein CAVMTGYEQYF.

The table lists this clone with a few counts. The chain has TRBV7-8 and TRBJ2-7; 9 nucleotides match TRBD1. Germline loops: CDR1 SGHVS, CDR2 FQNEAQ. This CDR3 is built from 13 residues. After removal of 8 bases from V and 3 bases from J, the junction contained 5 bases not matched to a gene. The CDR3 bases are TGTGCCAGCCATGGACAGGGGATCTACGAGCAGTACTTC. Translating gives CASHGQGIYEQYF.

This chain connects TRBV27 to TRBJ1-2, with D tentatively TRBD1 (5 bases). Deletions cut 0 bases from V and 1 base from J, with 9 bases between. There are 15 residues in the CDR3. Germline V gives CDR1 MNHEY, CDR2 SMNVEV (reference sequence). Written as DNA, the CDR3 is TGTGCCAGCAGTTTATCGTCTAGGGGTAACTATGGCTACACCTTC. It translates to CASSLSSRGNYGYTF.

The CDR3 DNA follows: TGTGCCAGCAGCACCCCGACCGGCAACGCTAGAAATTCACCCCTCCACTTT. Its protein is CASSTPTGNARNSPLHF. The chain has TRBV7-9 and TRBJ1-6; D ambiguous. CDR1 and CDR2 (germline): SEHNR, FQNEAQ (reference sequence). Trimming took off 5 bases at V and 7 bases at J, with 21 bases between the two ends. This CDR3 spans 17 amino acids. Using reference TRBV7-9 and TRBJ1-6 for the parts outside the CDR3, the full variable domain is DTGVSQNPRHKITKRGQNVTFRCDPISEHNRLYWYRQTLGQGPEFLTYFQNEAQLEKSRLLSDRFSAERPKGSFSTLEIQRTEQGDSAMYLCASSTPTGNARNSPLHFGNGTRLTVT.

This clone was counted a single time. The V and J genes are TRBV5-1 and TRBJ1-1, with D hard to call. This CDR3 region has 15 residues. The germline V gene has CDR1 SGHRS and CDR2 YFSETQ. V lost 0 bases and J 4 bases, leaving 13 bases between the germline ends. In nucleotides, the CDR3 is TGCGCCAGCAGCTTGGCCGGGAAGGGTTCCACTGAAGCTTTCTTT. Its protein is CASSLAGKGSTEAFF.

The chain combines TRBV6-5 with TRBJ2-7; TRBD1 matches 8 bases. Trimming at V came to 6 bases and at J to 4 bases, leaving 11 bases not matched to a gene. The CDR3 has 15 amino acids. Germline V gene lookup returns CDR1 MNHEY and CDR2 SVGAGI. The CDR3 loop is CASSHTGGTGYEQYF. In DNA form, the CDR3 reads TGTGCCAGCAGCCACACAGGGGGAACGGGTTACGAGCAGTACTTC.